What follows describes a single T cell receptor (beta chain). Its antigen is not identified. The CDR3 totals 14 residues. The germline CDR1 and CDR2 sequences are SGHRS and YFSETQ. V lost 3 bases and J 5 bases, leaving 11 bases between the germline ends. Peptide-pool stimulation followed by sequencing identified expanded antigen-specific CD4+ clonotypes in the ViraFEST assay. Having been cultured for roughly 9 days, the cells underwent CD4+ T cell isolation. All participants had two doses of either the BNT162b2 or mRNA-1273 vaccine. The data were obtained in a study of vaccination effects on CD4 cells after COVID-19. Produced via immunoSEQ multiplex PCR; TCRdb's table is partial and in-frame only. The table includes 55,000 to 70,000 clones, under 80% detected once.

The chain has TRBV5-1 and TRBJ2-2, with D tentatively TRBD2 (6 bases). The TCR comes from a human donor who received a COVID-19 vaccine. Sequencing used CD4+ T cells from PBMCs cultured with HCoV-OC43 spike peptides, obtained after COVID-19 vaccination. The subset denotes: HCoV-OC43 spike overlapping peptide pool stimulation. The CDR3 nucleotides read TGCGCCAGCAGCTGGGGAGGCAGAACCGGGGAGCTGTTTTTT. It encodes CASSWGGRTGELFF. Using reference TRBV5-1 and TRBJ2-2 for the parts outside the CDR3, the full variable domain is KAGVTQTPRYLIKTRGQQVTLSCSPISGHRSVSWYQQTPGQGLQFLFEYFSETQRNKGNFPGRFSGRQFSNSRSEMNVSTLELGDSALYLCASSWGGRTGELFFGEGSRLTVL.